This entry describes one TCR beta chain. Repertoires were generated with immunoSEQ multiplex PCR, while TCRdb's copy carries only in-frame clones and drops some. The profile shows roughly 300,000 clones, 65% to 85% of them singletons. After removal of 3 bases from V and 4 bases from J, the junction contained 17 bases not matched to a gene. The CDR3 contains 19 residues. In germline, CDR1 is MGHRA, CDR2 YSYEKL. This sample was included in a study of blood T cell repertoires in COVID-19. The J gene is TRBJ2-7, the V gene TRBV4-1, with 11 bases matching TRBD1. The receptor was isolated from a human donor with COVID-19, enrolled during active disease. The donor label of this sample is uncertain. Specimen: peripheral blood. The CDR3 is CASSQMAGQGGQGVYEQYF. For the CDR3, the DNA is TGCGCCAGCAGCCAGATGGCCGGGCAAGGGGGACAGGGGGTTTACGAGCAGTACTTC.